Presented here are 30 T cell receptor beta chains from one specimen sequenced in a study of a mutant IDH1 vaccine in newly diagnosed glioma. Described time point: week 35, safety follow-up. Mutant IDH1 20-mer peptide, at 300 ug, made up each vaccine dose, with topical imiquimod. Repertoires were generated with immunoSEQ multiplex PCR, while TCRdb's copy carries only in-frame clones and drops some. The table has tens of thousands of clones, roughly 74% seen once. These receptors lack a known antigen. Sequenced material: PBMCs, taken from a glioma patient whose treatment included an IDH1 peptide vaccine. The source is a man aged 50-59 years with glioma.

This chain links TRBV5-1 with TRBJ2-7; D is unresolved. Germline V gene sequence: CDR1 SGHRS, CDR2 YFSETQ. There are 15 residues in the CDR3. V lost 1 base and J 0 bases, leaving 11 bases between the germline ends. The CDR3 DNA follows: TGCGCCAGCAGCTTGTCACCGATTAGCTCCTACGAGCAGTACTTC. As protein: CASSLSPISSYEQYF.

The chain is built from TRBV6-1 and TRBJ1-5; D may be TRBD1 (5 bases). This CDR3 spans 15 amino acids. Per germline, CDR1 MNHNS and CDR2 SASEGT. Trimming took off 5 bases at V and 2 bases at J, with 13 bases between the two ends. The CDR3 DNA follows: TGTGCCAGCAGTCCAAGGGGCCTAGGCAATCAGCCCCAGCATTTT. Protein: CASSPRGLGNQPQHF.

The V and J genes are TRBV4-1 and TRBJ2-1, with 12 positions matching TRBD2. The CDR3 totals 17 residues. Germline V gene data show CDR1 as MGHRA and CDR2 as YSYEKL. Losses at the gene ends were 4 bases for V and 8 bases for J; bases not matched to a gene: 12. The CDR3 DNA sequence: TGCGCCAGCAGCCTCGCCGGCCTAGCGGGGGGGCCCCATGAGCAGTTCTTC. Residues: CASSLAGLAGGPHEQFF.

In its sample, this clone was seen a few times. The chain links TRBV29-1 to TRBJ1-1; D is ambiguous. Trimming took off 7 bases at V and 5 bases at J, with 14 bases between the two ends. This CDR3 comprises 12 residues. The germline V gene encodes CDR1 SQVTM and CDR2 ANQGSEA. The CDR3: CSGGSLRTEAFF. As DNA, the CDR3 is TGCAGCGGAGGAAGCTTGAGGACTGAAGCTTTCTTT.

This sequence joins TRBV27 and TRBJ1-5; no clear D gene. The CDR3 contains 13 residues. Trimming left V 0 bases short and J 6 bases short, with 6 bases between. Per germline, CDR1 MNHEY and CDR2 SMNVEV (reference sequence). CDR3 residues: CASSLSISQPQHF. As DNA, the CDR3 is TGTGCCAGCAGTTTATCAATTAGTCAGCCCCAGCATTTT.

This sequence joins TRBV7-8 and TRBJ1-5; a possible D gene is TRBD1 (6 bases). Germline V gene sequence: CDR1 SGHVS, CDR2 FQNEAQ. The germline V and J ends were trimmed by 3 bases and 4 bases, with 10 bases remaining between them. The CDR3 runs to 14 residues. The CDR3 bases are TGTGCCAGCAGCTTCAGGACAGAGAATCAGCCCCAGCATTTT. Protein product: CASSFRTENQPQHF.

The chain recombines TRBV9 with TRBJ1-5; D not resolved. This CDR3 has 13 amino acids. Germline V gene data show CDR1 as SGDLS and CDR2 as YYNGEE. Trimming removed 3 bases from V and 5 bases from J, with 9 bases in between. CDR3 region: CASSEQEDQPQHF. As DNA, the CDR3 is TGTGCCAGCAGCGAGCAGGAGGATCAGCCCCAGCATTTT.

This clone was seen a handful of times. V gene TRBV4-2 combines with J gene TRBJ1-1, with a weak D call TRBD1 (6 bases). The germline CDR1 and CDR2 sequences are LGHNA and YNFKEQ. Trimming removed 3 bases from V and 0 bases from J, with 17 bases in between. The CDR3 loop spans 17 amino acids. This CDR3 is CASSQGLRAGVNTEAFF. The CDR3 DNA reads TGTGCCAGCAGCCAGGGCTTGAGGGCAGGGGTGAACACTGAAGCTTTCTTT.

The genes are TRBV6-6 and TRBJ2-3, with a weak D call TRBD1 (6 bases). V dropped 7 bases and J dropped 6 bases, with 14 bases sitting between them. The germline gives CDR1 MNHNY, CDR2 SVGAGI (reference sequence). The CDR3 extends over 13 amino acids. The CDR3, as DNA: TGTGCCAGCACCCTACTTACAGGGGATACGCAGTATTTT. It specifies CASTLLTGDTQYF.

The rearrangement uses TRBV7-2 and TRBJ1-1; D uncertain. V shed 0 bases and J shed 1 base, with 3 bases lying between them. This CDR3 region has 13 residues. Germline V CDR1 and CDR2: SGHTA, FQGNSA. In DNA form, the CDR3 reads TGTGCCAGCAGCTTAGCGGAGAACACTGAAGCTTTCTTT. Translation gives CASSLAENTEAFF. Using reference TRBV7-2 and TRBJ1-1 for the parts outside the CDR3, the full variable domain is GAGVSQSPSNKVTEKGKDVELRCDPISGHTALYWYRQSLGQGLEFLIYFQGNSAPDKSGLPSDRFSAERTGGSVSTLTIQRTQQEDSAVYLCASSLAENTEAFFGQGTRLTVV.

This sequence joins TRBV10-1 and TRBJ1-1; unclear D gene. The CDR3 has 13 residues. Trimming took 10 bases from V and 2 from J, leaving 14 bases between them. Germline V gene data show CDR1 as WNHNN and CDR2 as SYGVQD (reference sequence). CDR3 region: CATTKTLNTEAFF. The CDR3 DNA reads TGCGCCACCACGAAAACACTAAACACTGAAGCTTTCTTT.

The V call is TRBV28, the J call TRBJ1-1; 9 bases match TRBD1. Germline loops: CDR1 MDHEN, CDR2 SYDVKM. This CDR3 comprises 16 residues. The V and J ends lost 3 bases and 2 bases, in that order; junction bases with no gene match: 7. The CDR3: CASSFEYRGLNTEAFF. CDR3 bases: TGTGCCAGCAGTTTCGAATACAGGGGGCTCAACACTGAAGCTTTCTTT. Full variable domain (missing parts from reference TRBV28 and TRBJ1-1): DVKVTQSSRYLVKRTGEKVFLECVQDMDHENMFWYRQDPGLGLRLIYFSYDVKMKEKGDIPEGYSVSREKKERFSLILESASTNQTSMYLCASSFEYRGLNTEAFFGQGTRLTVV.

The chain links TRBV2 to TRBJ1-1; D not resolved. The V end was cut by 3 bases, the J end by 7 bases, with 12 bases between. Germline loops: CDR1 SNHLY, CDR2 FYNNEI. The CDR3 loop spans 13 amino acids. The CDR3, as DNA: TGTGCCAGCAGTGAGGAGGTGGGCCATGAAGCTTTCTTT. Protein product: CASSEEVGHEAFF.

The V call is TRBV6-5, the J call TRBJ1-2, with a weak D call TRBD1 (6 bases). V was shortened by 6 bases and J by 4 bases, with 12 bases between the two germline ends. Per germline, CDR1 MNHEY and CDR2 SVGAGI. The CDR3 has 13 residues. CDR3 loop: CASSLGQTYGYTF. In nucleotides, the CDR3 is TGTGCCAGCAGCCTTGGACAGACCTATGGCTACACCTTC.

This clone was seen a handful of times. The chain links TRBV2 to TRBJ2-7; tentative D call: TRBD2 (6 bases). Trimming shortened V by 4 bases and J by 5 bases, and 21 bases separated the two germline ends. This CDR3 comprises 16 residues. Germline lookup yields CDR1 SNHLY and CDR2 FYNNEI. CDR3 DNA: TGTGCCAGCAGTGCCGGGAGCAGGGAGGAGGATGACGAGCAGTACTTC. Amino acid sequence: CASSAGSREEDDEQYF.

The V call is TRBV9, the J call TRBJ2-7; D remains ambiguous. The CDR3 has 13 amino acids. Germline V lookup: CDR1 SGDLS, CDR2 YYNGEE. Trimming removed 3 bases from V and 0 bases from J, with 7 bases in between. The CDR3 loop reads CASSGTLSYEQYF. In DNA form, the CDR3 reads TGTGCCAGCAGCGGGACCCTCTCCTACGAGCAGTACTTC.

The CDR3 nucleotides are TGTGCCAGCAGAGGAGACAGAGCGAACACTGAAGCTTTCTTT. Amino acids: CASRGDRANTEAFF. The chain couples TRBV6-6 to TRBJ1-1, with D possibly matching TRBD1 (5 bases). Germline assignment: CDR1 MNHNY and CDR2 SVGAGI (reference sequence). There are 14 residues in the CDR3. With 6 bases removed from V and 1 base from J, the gap between germline ends came to 12 bases.

This sequence joins TRBV6-1 and TRBJ2-2; no reliable D call. Germline V lookup: CDR1 MNHNS, CDR2 SASEGT. The CDR3 is made up of 13 amino acids. V lost 3 bases and J 3 bases, leaving 5 bases between the germline ends. The chain's CDR3 is CASSDGYTGELFF. The DNA for the CDR3 is TGTGCCAGCAGTGACGGATACACCGGGGAGCTGTTTTTT.

J is TRBJ1-1 and V is TRBV6-1; D possibly corresponds to TRBD1 (6 bases). V lost 3 bases, J lost 4 bases, and 9 bases lay in between. The CDR3 contains 13 residues. Germline V lookup: CDR1 MNHNS, CDR2 SASEGT. This CDR3 reads CASSERGGTEAFF. CDR3 DNA sequence: TGTGCCAGCAGTGAGAGGGGGGGCACTGAAGCTTTCTTT.

V is TRBV2 and J is TRBJ2-1; weak D call: TRBD2 (6 bases). CDR1 is SNHLY, CDR2 FYNNEI, per germline. The V and J ends lost 2 bases and 13 bases respectively, with 9 bases between them. This CDR3 region has 11 residues. CDR3 DNA sequence: TGTGCCAGCAGTGAATGGAGGGGACAGTTCTTC. Translation gives CASSEWRGQFF.

CDR3 sequence: CASSPTSGGPTEQFF. CDR3 coding DNA: TGTGCCAGCAGTCCTACTAGCGGGGGCCCTACTGAGCAGTTCTTC. The genes are TRBV6-6 and TRBJ2-1, with TRBD2 matching over 11 bases. This CDR3 region has 15 residues. V lost 5 bases to trimming and J lost 9 bases; unmatched junction nucleotides: 9. Germline loops: CDR1 MNHNY, CDR2 SVGAGI (reference sequence).

The CDR3 sequence: CASSPIWDQSYEQYF. The CDR3 DNA is TGTGCCAGCAGTCCTATATGGGACCAGTCATACGAGCAGTACTTC. The rearrangement uses TRBV6-5 and TRBJ2-7, with D perhaps matching TRBD1 or TRBD2 (5 bases each). This CDR3 spans 15 amino acids. The germline gives CDR1 MNHEY, CDR2 SVGAGI. V was shortened by 5 bases and J by 4 bases, with 18 bases between the two germline ends.

This clone occurred a few times. The gene calls are TRBV4-1 and TRBJ1-5; D is unresolved. The germline V and J ends were trimmed by 3 bases and 0 bases, with 9 bases remaining between them. CDR3 size: 15 residues. Germline CDR1 MGHRA, CDR2 YSYEKL. The CDR3 DNA is TGCGCCAGCAGCCAGGCGGACGCTAGCAATCAGCCCCAGCATTTT. Its translation: CASSQADASNQPQHF.

The chain joins TRBV5-4 to TRBJ2-7; TRBD2 is a possible D gene (5 bases). Trimming removed 0 bases from V and 5 bases from J, with 15 bases in between. Germline CDR1 is SGHNT and CDR2 is YYREEE (reference sequence). CDR3 size: 15 residues. The CDR3 loop reads CASSLEAVQIHEQYF. CDR3 sequence (DNA): TGTGCCAGCAGCTTGGAAGCGGTCCAAATCCACGAGCAGTACTTC.

The chain recombines TRBV18 with TRBJ1-1, with TRBD1 matching over 8 bases. With 3 bases clipped from V and 5 bases from J, the junction kept 8 bases outside the gene matches. Germline values: CDR1 KGHSH, CDR2 LQKENI. The CDR3 runs 15 residues. CDR3 in DNA: TGTGCCAGCTCACCGCAATCAGGGGGCAGAACTGAAGCTTTCTTT. Translated: CASSPQSGGRTEAFF.

V usage is TRBV5-5 and J usage is TRBJ2-1; the D gene is possibly TRBD1 (6 bases). Per germline, CDR1 SGHKS and CDR2 YYEKEE (reference sequence). The CDR3 covers 15 residues. The germline V and J ends were trimmed by 0 bases and 5 bases, with 12 bases remaining between them. CDR3 sequence: CASSLGTASDNEQFF. CDR3 sequence (DNA): TGTGCCAGCAGCTTGGGGACAGCATCCGACAATGAGCAGTTCTTC.

The chain uses TRBV29-1 and TRBJ2-1; D is ambiguous. The germline V gene has CDR1 SQVTM and CDR2 ANQGSEA. Trimming took off 7 bases at V and 5 bases at J, with 9 bases between the two ends. The CDR3 runs to 11 residues. The CDR3 protein is CSATNDNEQFF. The CDR3 DNA sequence: TGCAGCGCAACCAATGACAATGAGCAGTTCTTC.

This chain connects TRBV7-9 to TRBJ1-5; 7 nucleotides match TRBD1. V dropped 7 bases and J dropped 6; count of bases not matched to a gene: 6. The germline CDR1 and CDR2 sequences are SEHNR and FQNEAQ (reference sequence). The CDR3 runs to 13 residues. CDR3 residues: CASNRGEGQPQHF. The CDR3 DNA sequence: TGTGCCAGCAACAGGGGTGAGGGTCAGCCCCAGCATTTT.

The chain combines TRBV5-1 with TRBJ2-7; 8 bases align to TRBD1. Trimming removed 6 bases from V and 5 bases from J; junction bases left unmatched: 10. Germline V lookup: CDR1 SGHRS, CDR2 YFSETQ. The CDR3 runs 14 residues. The CDR3 bases are TGCGCCAGCACCTCCTTGGACAGGGTAAACGAGCAGTACTTC. Its protein is CASTSLDRVNEQYF.

This chain links TRBV5-1 with TRBJ2-5, with a tentative D call TRBD2 (6 bases). Germline lookup yields CDR1 SGHRS and CDR2 YFSETQ. Trimming stripped 6 bases from V and 1 base from J, with 16 bases between. The length of the CDR3 is 15 residues. The CDR3: CASTPGGSGQETQYF. CDR3 nucleotide sequence: TGCGCCAGCACCCCTGGGGGGTCGGGCCAAGAGACCCAGTACTTC.